The 2 T cell receptor beta chains reported below all come from one sample, sequenced in a study of blood T cell repertoires in COVID-19. Assay: immunoSEQ multiplex PCR; the TCRdb copy retains only in-frame clones and omits some. The sample lists 130,000 or so clones; around 88% were seen once. Sequencing was carried out using peripheral blood. Receptors were obtained from a woman in her fifties or sixties with acute or convalescent COVID-19.

CDR3 loop: CSASTAGGAYNEQFF. DNA of the CDR3: TGCAGTGCTAGTACGGCGGGGGGTGCCTACAATGAGCAGTTCTTC. The rearrangement joins TRBV20-1 to TRBJ2-1; 8 bases fit TRBD2. Per germline, CDR1 DFQATT and CDR2 SNEGSKA (reference sequence). The V segment lost 3 bases and the J segment 2 bases; nucleotides outside the gene matches: 6. The length of the CDR3 is 15 residues.

V and J are TRBV19 and TRBJ1-5; tentative D call: TRBD1 (5 bases). Germline V lookup: CDR1 LNHDA, CDR2 SQIVND (reference sequence). V was cut by 9 bases and J by 1 base, with 16 bases left in between. CDR3 length: 15 residues. The CDR3 spells CASVRGGRSNQPQHF. In DNA form, the CDR3 reads TGTGCCAGCGTACGGGGGGGAAGGAGCAATCAGCCCCAGCATTTT.